This T cell receptor (beta chain) comes out of a study of T cells in Graves' hyperthyroidism and ophthalmopathy. The sample holds a few counts of this clonotype. Amplified TCR beta CDR3 regions derived from RNA transcripts. In the first-round RT-PCR of the TCR CDR3, the HTBI primer set was used. A single record per CDR3 protein comes from TCRdb applying MiXCR to the multiplex PCR reads. The data hold under 350,000 distinct CDR3 sequences, with 17% observed a single time. The trim removed 0 bases at V and 6 bases at J, leaving 8 bases unmatched. The CDR3 contains 15 residues. Germline-derived CDR1 and CDR2 are SGHDT and YYEEEE.

The sequence derives from a woman aged 55-70 years with Graves' ophthalmopathy. The chain combines TRBV5-6 with TRBJ1-1; 7 bases map to TRBD1. Sequencing was performed on blood. CDR3 sequence (DNA): TGTGCCAGCAGCTTGGAGGAGGGGGCTACCCCTGAAGCTTTCTTT. Translation gives CASSLEEGATPEAFF.